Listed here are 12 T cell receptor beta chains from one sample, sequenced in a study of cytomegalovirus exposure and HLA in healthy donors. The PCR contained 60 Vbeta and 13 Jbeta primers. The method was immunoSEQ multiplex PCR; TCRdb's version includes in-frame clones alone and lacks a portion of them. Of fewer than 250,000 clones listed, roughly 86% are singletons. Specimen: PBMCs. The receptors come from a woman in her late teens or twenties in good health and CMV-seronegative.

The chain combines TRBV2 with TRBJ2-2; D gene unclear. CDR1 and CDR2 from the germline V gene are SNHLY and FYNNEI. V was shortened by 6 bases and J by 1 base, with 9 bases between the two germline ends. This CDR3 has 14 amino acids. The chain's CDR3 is CASRGFRNTGELFF. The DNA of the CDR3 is TGTGCCAGCAGGGGCTTTCGGAACACCGGGGAGCTGTTTTTT.

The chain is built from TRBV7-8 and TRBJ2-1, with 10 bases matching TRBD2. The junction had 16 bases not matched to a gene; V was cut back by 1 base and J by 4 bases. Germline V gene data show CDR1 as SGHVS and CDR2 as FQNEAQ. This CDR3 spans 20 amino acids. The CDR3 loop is CASSLVRQPSGGPSYNEQFF. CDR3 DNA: TGTGCCAGCAGCTTAGTCCGGCAGCCTAGCGGGGGCCCTTCGTACAATGAGCAGTTCTTC.

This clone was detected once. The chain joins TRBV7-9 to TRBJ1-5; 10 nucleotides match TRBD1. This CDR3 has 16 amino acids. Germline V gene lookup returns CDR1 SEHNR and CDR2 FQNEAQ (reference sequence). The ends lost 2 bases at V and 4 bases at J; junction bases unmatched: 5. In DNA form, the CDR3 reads TGTGCCAGCAGCTTATGGGGACAGGGGATTAATCAGCCCCAGCATTTT. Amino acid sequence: CASSLWGQGINQPQHF.

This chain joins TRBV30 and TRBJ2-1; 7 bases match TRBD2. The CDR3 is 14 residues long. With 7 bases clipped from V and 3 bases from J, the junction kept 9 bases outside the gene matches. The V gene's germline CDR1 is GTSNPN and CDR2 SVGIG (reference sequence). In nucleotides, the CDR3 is TGTGCCTCCTTATTACCGGGGGGCTACAATGAGCAGTTCTTC. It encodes CASLLPGGYNEQFF. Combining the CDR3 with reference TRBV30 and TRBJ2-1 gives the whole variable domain SQTIHQWPATLVQPVGSPLSLECTVEGTSNPNLYWYRQAAGRGLQLLFYSVGIGQISSEVPQNLSASRPQDRQFILSSKKLLLSDSGFYLCASLLPGGYNEQFFGPGTRLTVL.

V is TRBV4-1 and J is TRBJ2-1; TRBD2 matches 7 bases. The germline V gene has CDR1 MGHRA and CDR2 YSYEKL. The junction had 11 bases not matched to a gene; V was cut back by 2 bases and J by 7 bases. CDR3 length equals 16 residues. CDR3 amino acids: CASSQFQGGSENEQFF. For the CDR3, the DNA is TGCGCCAGCAGCCAATTTCAGGGAGGGTCGGAGAATGAGCAGTTCTTC.

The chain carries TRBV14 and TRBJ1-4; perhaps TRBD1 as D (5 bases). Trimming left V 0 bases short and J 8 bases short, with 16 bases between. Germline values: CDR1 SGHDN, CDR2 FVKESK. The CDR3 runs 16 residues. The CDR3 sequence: CASSQDLVQAGEKLFF. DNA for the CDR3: TGTGCCAGCAGCCAAGATTTGGTACAGGCAGGGGAAAAACTGTTTTTT.

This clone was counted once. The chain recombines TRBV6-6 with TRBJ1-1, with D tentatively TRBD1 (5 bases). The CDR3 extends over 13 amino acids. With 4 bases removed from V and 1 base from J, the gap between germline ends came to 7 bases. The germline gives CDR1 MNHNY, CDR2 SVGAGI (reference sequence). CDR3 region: CASSSTGNTEAFF. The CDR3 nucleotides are TGTGCCAGCAGTTCAACAGGGAACACTGAAGCTTTCTTT.

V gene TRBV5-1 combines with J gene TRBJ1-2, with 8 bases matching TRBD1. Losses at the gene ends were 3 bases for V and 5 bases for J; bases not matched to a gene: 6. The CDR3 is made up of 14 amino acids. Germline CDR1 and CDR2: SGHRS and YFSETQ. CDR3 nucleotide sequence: TGCGCCAGCAGCTGGACGGGACAGGATTATGGCTACACCTTC. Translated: CASSWTGQDYGYTF.

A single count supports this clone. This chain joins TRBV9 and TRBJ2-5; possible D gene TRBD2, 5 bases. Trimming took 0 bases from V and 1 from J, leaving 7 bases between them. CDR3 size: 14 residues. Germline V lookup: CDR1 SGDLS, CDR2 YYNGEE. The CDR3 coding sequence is TGTGCCAGCAGCGTAGGAGGGAGCCAAGAGACCCAGTACTTC. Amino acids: CASSVGGSQETQYF.

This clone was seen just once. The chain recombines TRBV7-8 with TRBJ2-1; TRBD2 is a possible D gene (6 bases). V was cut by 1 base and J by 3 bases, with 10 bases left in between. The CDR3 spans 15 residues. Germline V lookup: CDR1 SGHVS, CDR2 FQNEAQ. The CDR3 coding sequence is TGTGCCAGCAGCTTAGGGCGGGGTCTCTACAATGAGCAGTTCTTC. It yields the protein CASSLGRGLYNEQFF.

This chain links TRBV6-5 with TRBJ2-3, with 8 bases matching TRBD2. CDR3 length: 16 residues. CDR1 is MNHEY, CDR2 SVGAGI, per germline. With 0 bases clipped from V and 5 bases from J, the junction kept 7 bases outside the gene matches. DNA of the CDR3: TGTGCCAGCAGTTACTCTGGTAGCGGGGCGGAAGATACGCAGTATTTT. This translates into CASSYSGSGAEDTQYF.

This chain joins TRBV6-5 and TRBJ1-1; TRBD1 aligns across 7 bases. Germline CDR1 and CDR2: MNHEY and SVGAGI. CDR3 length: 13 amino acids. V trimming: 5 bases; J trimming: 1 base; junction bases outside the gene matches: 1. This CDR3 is CASSTGANTEAFF. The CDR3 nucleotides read TGTGCCAGCAGTACAGGGGCGAACACTGAAGCTTTCTTT.